This T cell receptor beta chain was obtained from a study of CXCR3-negative and CXCR3-positive naive CD8 T cells. The CDR3 has 13 amino acids. The germline V gene has CDR1 MGHDK and CDR2 SYGVNS. In preparing the TRB cDNA libraries, 5' RACE with UMI labels was used. For each CDR3 protein, TCRdb gives one entry from its re-call of the 5' RACE reads, without DNA. This sample contains about 40,000 distinct CDR3 sequences. This TCR was sampled from a human donor in good health. Some clones in this sample may be carry-over from other donors' samples. Sequenced input: memory CD8+ T cells from blood. The gene calls are TRBV25-1 and TRBJ2-7; without DNA, the TCRdb call of TRBD1 cannot be checked. CDR3 sequence reads: CASSDTGSYEQYF.